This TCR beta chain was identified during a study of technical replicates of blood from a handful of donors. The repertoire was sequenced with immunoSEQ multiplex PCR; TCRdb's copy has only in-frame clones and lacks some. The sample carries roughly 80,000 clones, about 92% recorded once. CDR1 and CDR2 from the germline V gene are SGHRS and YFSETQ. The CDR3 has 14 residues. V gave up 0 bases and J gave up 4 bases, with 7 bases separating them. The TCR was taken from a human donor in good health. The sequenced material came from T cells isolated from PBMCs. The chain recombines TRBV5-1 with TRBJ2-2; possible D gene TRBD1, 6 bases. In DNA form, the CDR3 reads TGCGCCAGCAGCTTGGACAGGGTCACCGGGGAGCTGTTTTTT. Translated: CASSLDRVTGELFF.